Below are 24 T cell receptor beta chains sequenced from a single sample in a study of blood T cell repertoires in COVID-19. TCRdb's copy holds only in-frame clones and misses some; the assay was immunoSEQ multiplex PCR. This table holds roughly 60,000 clones, almost 85% found once. The specimen sequenced was peripheral blood. These receptors originate from a man in his sixties with COVID-19, enrolled during active disease.

The genes are TRBV6-5 and TRBJ2-6, with D perhaps matching TRBD2 (5 bases). Germline values: CDR1 MNHEY, CDR2 SVGAGI. The V and J ends lost 6 bases and 1 base respectively, with 10 bases between them. The CDR3 contains 15 residues. CDR3 coding DNA: TGTGCCAGCAGGGATCCGGGGTCTGGGGCCAACGTCCTGACTTTC. Translating gives CASRDPGSGANVLTF.

This chain links TRBV28 with TRBJ2-2; 7 positions match TRBD1. Germline values: CDR1 MDHEN, CDR2 SYDVKM. Trimming at V came to 5 bases and at J to 0 bases, leaving 3 bases not matched to a gene. CDR3 length: 15 amino acids. CDR3 sequence (DNA): TGTGCCAGCAGTACCGGGACAGCGAACACCGGGGAGCTGTTTTTT. This sequence encodes CASSTGTANTGELFF.

The genes are TRBV24-1 and TRBJ2-3, with D perhaps TRBD2 (5 bases). The V and J ends lost 4 bases and 6 bases respectively, with 16 bases between them. Germline CDR1 KGHDR, CDR2 SFDVKD. This CDR3 comprises 15 residues. The CDR3 DNA sequence: TGTGCCACCAGTGACCGAAGCGGTGTAAGCGATACGCAGTATTTT. Translating it yields CATSDRSGVSDTQYF.

V usage is TRBV6-5 and J usage is TRBJ2-7; 8 nucleotides line up with TRBD2. The junction had 10 bases not matched to a gene; V was cut back by 4 bases and J by 5 bases. Germline V gives CDR1 MNHEY, CDR2 SVGAGI. The CDR3 covers 15 residues. This CDR3 reads CASSSPGLGVNEQYF. For the CDR3, the DNA is TGTGCCAGCAGTTCGCCGGGACTAGGGGTTAACGAGCAGTACTTC.

The V gene is TRBV6-5, the J gene TRBJ1-1, with TRBD1 matching 7 bases. Looked up from germline, CDR1 is MNHEY and CDR2 is SVGAGI. J gave up 10 bases and V 5 bases, and 13 bases lay outside the gene matches. The length of the CDR3 is 14 residues. CDR3 sequence reads: CASSRDSSPPPAFF. CDR3 sequence (DNA): TGTGCCAGCAGTAGGGACAGCTCACCCCCTCCAGCTTTCTTT.

This chain uses TRBV5-1 with TRBJ1-3; possibly TRBD1 for D (6 bases). Germline V lookup: CDR1 SGHRS, CDR2 YFSETQ. This CDR3 contains 16 residues. Trimming left V 0 bases short and J 3 bases short, with 13 bases between. CDR3 in amino acids: CASSLAGTNIGNTIYF. CDR3 bases: TGCGCCAGCAGCTTGGCCGGGACAAACATTGGAAACACCATATATTTT.

The V gene is TRBV30, the J gene TRBJ1-5; the D gene is possibly TRBD1 (6 bases). The germline gives CDR1 GTSNPN, CDR2 SVGIG (reference sequence). CDR3 length: 13 amino acids. V was trimmed by 2 bases and J by 3 bases, leaving 8 bases between them. CDR3 protein: CAWSRQDNQPQHF. The CDR3 nucleotides are TGTGCCTGGAGTCGACAGGACAATCAGCCCCAGCATTTT.

The rearrangement joins TRBV29-1 to TRBJ1-2; D might be TRBD1 (5 bases). This CDR3 region has 13 residues. The germline V gene encodes CDR1 SQVTM and CDR2 ANQGSEA. Trimming pared 3 bases from V and 4 bases from J, leaving 12 bases between. CDR3 nucleotides: TGCAGCGTTGACGGGGGTTCAGGCTATGGCTACACCTTC. This gives the protein CSVDGGSGYGYTF.

The chain is built from TRBV6-6 and TRBJ2-1; 8 nucleotides align to TRBD1. In germline, CDR1 is MNHNY, CDR2 SVGAGI (reference sequence). This CDR3 has 16 amino acids. The trim removed 5 bases at V and 4 bases at J, leaving 10 bases unmatched. The CDR3 region is CASSGTGTGEYNEQFF. CDR3 sequence (DNA): TGTGCCAGCAGTGGTACCGGGACAGGCGAGTACAATGAGCAGTTCTTC.

This clone occurred once. The V and J genes are TRBV19 and TRBJ1-1; TRBD1 agrees at 9 bases. CDR1 and CDR2 (germline): LNHDA, SQIVND (reference sequence). The V segment lost 7 bases and the J segment 2 bases; nucleotides outside the gene matches: 20. This CDR3 spans 19 amino acids. Here the CDR3 reads CASTPPLPNRGHINTEAFF. Here the CDR3 DNA reads TGTGCCAGTACTCCGCCCCTTCCGAACAGGGGGCACATTAACACTGAAGCTTTCTTT.

The V gene is TRBV28, the J gene TRBJ1-3; possibly TRBD1 for D (6 bases). V was pared by 7 bases and J by 4 bases, with 20 bases between. Germline V gene data show CDR1 as MDHEN and CDR2 as SYDVKM. CDR3 length: 16 amino acids. CDR3 protein: CASIKRQVLKGNTIYF. In DNA form, the CDR3 reads TGTGCCAGCATCAAAAGACAGGTGTTGAAAGGAAACACCATATATTTT.

The chain combines TRBV19 with TRBJ2-7; 7 positions agree with TRBD1. CDR1 is LNHDA and CDR2 is SQIVND in the germline V gene (reference sequence). The CDR3 sequence is 14 residues long. V lost 1 base and J lost 5; bases outside the gene matches: 5. In DNA, the CDR3 is TGTGCCAGTAGTATAGGACAGGGAGTCAACGAGCAGTACTTC. It codes for CASSIGQGVNEQYF.

The V and J genes are TRBV9 and TRBJ2-3; D may be TRBD2 (7 bases). The CDR3 runs to 15 residues. The germline V and J ends were trimmed by 0 bases and 6 bases, with 14 bases remaining between them. CDR1 and CDR2 (germline): SGDLS, YYNGEE. The CDR3 DNA sequence: TGTGCCAGCAGCGTAGGCGCGGGGGCCCCGGATACGCAGTATTTT. This translates into CASSVGAGAPDTQYF.

J is TRBJ1-2 and V is TRBV19, with D maybe TRBD1 (6 bases). The V gene's germline CDR1 is LNHDA and CDR2 SQIVND (reference sequence). V lost 8 bases and J lost 4, with 14 bases in between. CDR3 size: 13 residues. For the CDR3, the DNA is TGTGCCAGTCTCGCGGGGGCCACCTATGGCTACACCTTC. Translated: CASLAGATYGYTF.

The chain uses TRBV5-6 and TRBJ2-5; 7 bases fit TRBD1. CDR1 SGHDT and CDR2 YYEEEE come from the germline V gene. CDR3 size: 14 residues. Losses at the gene ends were 4 bases for V and 5 bases for J; bases not matched to a gene: 8. CDR3 residues: CASSPTGVVETQYF. The CDR3 region has the DNA TGTGCCAGCAGCCCCACAGGGGTTGTGGAGACCCAGTACTTC. The variable domain in full, with the rest retrieved from reference TRBV5-6 and TRBJ2-5, is DAGVTQSPTHLIKTRGQQVTLRCSPKSGHDTVSWYQQALGQGPQFIFQYYEEEERQRGNFPDRFSGHQFPNYSSELNVNALLLGDSALYLCASSPTGVVETQYFGPGTRLLVL.

CDR3 amino acids: CASSTARDRSNQPQHF. CDR3 nucleotide sequence: TGTGCCAGTAGTACAGCCCGGGACAGAAGCAATCAGCCCCAGCATTTT. The chain combines TRBV19 with TRBJ1-5; the match to TRBD1 covers 7 bases. This CDR3 contains 16 residues. Trimming took 4 bases from V and 1 from J; bases not matched to a gene: 7. Germline CDR1 reads LNHDA; CDR2 reads SQIVND (reference sequence).

The chain carries TRBV7-2 and TRBJ1-1; D not certain. The CDR3 consists of 13 residues. Germline assignment: CDR1 SGHTA and CDR2 FQGNSA. Trimming removed 7 bases from V and 0 bases from J, with 9 bases in between. The CDR3 region has the DNA TGTGCCAGCACCCAAACTCTGAACACTGAAGCTTTCTTT. It codes for CASTQTLNTEAFF.

This sequence joins TRBV19 and TRBJ1-2; a weak D match, TRBD1 (6 bases). The CDR3 extends over 13 amino acids. The germline V gene has CDR1 LNHDA and CDR2 SQIVND (reference sequence). In DNA, the CDR3 is TGTGCAGCAGCGCACAGGGATCGGTATGGCTACACCTTC. Translating gives CAAAHRDRYGYTF.

The chain employs TRBV28 and TRBJ1-4, with D possibly being TRBD1 (5 bases). CDR3 length: 13 amino acids. The V end lost 6 bases, the J end lost 11 bases, and 16 bases lay between the germline ends. Germline V lookup: CDR1 MDHEN, CDR2 SYDVKM. CDR3 residues: CASRPSGGGKLFF. The DNA of the CDR3 is TGTGCCAGCAGGCCCTCGGGGGGAGGGAAACTGTTTTTT.

The V call is TRBV9, the J call TRBJ2-5; maybe TRBD1 (6 bases). V lost 4 bases, J lost 1 base, and 8 bases lay in between. The germline gives CDR1 SGDLS, CDR2 YYNGEE. CDR3 length: 13 residues. CDR3 bases: TGTGCCAGCAGCACAGGGTCCCAAGAGACCCAGTACTTC. Translation: CASSTGSQETQYF. The entire variable domain, with the rest obtained from reference TRBV9 and TRBJ2-5, is as follows: DSGVTQTPKHLITATGQRVTLRCSPRSGDLSVYWYQQSLDQGLQFLIQYYNGEERAKGNILERFSAQQFPDLHSELNLSSLELGDSALYFCASSTGSQETQYFGPGTRLLVL.

V usage is TRBV6-5 and J usage is TRBJ2-3; D might be TRBD2 (5 bases). The V and J ends lost 0 bases and 0 bases respectively, with 10 bases between them. Germline loops: CDR1 MNHEY, CDR2 SVGAGI. The CDR3 contains 16 residues. The CDR3 region is CASSYSGDPSTDTQYF. In DNA form, the CDR3 reads TGTGCCAGCAGTTACTCGGGAGACCCTAGCACAGATACGCAGTATTTT.

The rearrangement links TRBV4-1 to TRBJ2-2; TRBD2 matches at 10 bases. The CDR3 runs to 17 residues. In germline, CDR1 is MGHRA, CDR2 YSYEKL. Trimming removed 3 bases from V and 1 base from J; junction bases left unmatched: 5. The CDR3 region has the DNA TGCGCCAGCAGCCATAACGGACTAGCGGAGAACACCGGGGAGCTGTTTTTT. Its translation is CASSHNGLAENTGELFF.

This rearrangement joins TRBV2 to TRBJ1-1; D not certain. The CDR3 sequence is 14 residues long. CDR1 is SNHLY and CDR2 is FYNNEI in the germline V gene. V was clipped by 7 bases and J by 1 base, with 13 bases between them. The CDR3 loop is CASTGGLKNTEAFF. Here the CDR3 DNA reads TGTGCCAGCACAGGAGGACTCAAGAACACTGAAGCTTTCTTT.

The chain couples TRBV28 to TRBJ2-1, with TRBD2 identical over 7 bases. The CDR3 contains 16 residues. Germline CDR1 MDHEN, CDR2 SYDVKM. Losses at the gene ends were 4 bases for V and 8 bases for J; bases not matched to a gene: 14. DNA for the CDR3: TGTGCCAGCAGTTCCCCGCCGGCGGGGGTTTTGCATGAGCAGTTCTTC. It codes for CASSSPPAGVLHEQFF.